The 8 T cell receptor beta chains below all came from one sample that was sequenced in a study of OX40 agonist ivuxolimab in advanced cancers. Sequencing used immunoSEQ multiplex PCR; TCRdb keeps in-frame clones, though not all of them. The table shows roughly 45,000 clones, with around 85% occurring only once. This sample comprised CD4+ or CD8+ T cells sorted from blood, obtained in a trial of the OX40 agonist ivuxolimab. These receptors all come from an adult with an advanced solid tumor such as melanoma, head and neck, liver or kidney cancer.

The CDR3 here is CSAPPNEQFF. The DNA for the CDR3 is TGCAGTGCTCCACCTAATGAGCAGTTCTTC. The J gene is TRBJ2-1, the V gene TRBV20-1, with D uncertain. The CDR3 contains 10 residues. Trimming took off 5 bases at V and 7 bases at J, with 6 bases between the two ends. The V gene's germline CDR1 is DFQATT and CDR2 SNEGSKA (reference sequence).

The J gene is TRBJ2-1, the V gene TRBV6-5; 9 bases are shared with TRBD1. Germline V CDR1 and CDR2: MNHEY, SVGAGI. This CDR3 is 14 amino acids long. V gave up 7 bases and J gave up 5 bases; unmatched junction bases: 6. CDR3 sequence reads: CASTPGTGNNEQFF. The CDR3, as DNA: TGTGCCAGCACCCCCGGGACAGGGAACAATGAGCAGTTCTTC.

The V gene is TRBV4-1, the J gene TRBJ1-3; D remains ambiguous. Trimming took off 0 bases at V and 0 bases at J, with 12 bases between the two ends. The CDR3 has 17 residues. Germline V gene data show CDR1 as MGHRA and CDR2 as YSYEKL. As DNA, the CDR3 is TGCGCCAGCAGCCAAGATCGGGCAGAGAGCTCTGGAAACACCATATATTTT. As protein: CASSQDRAESSGNTIYF.

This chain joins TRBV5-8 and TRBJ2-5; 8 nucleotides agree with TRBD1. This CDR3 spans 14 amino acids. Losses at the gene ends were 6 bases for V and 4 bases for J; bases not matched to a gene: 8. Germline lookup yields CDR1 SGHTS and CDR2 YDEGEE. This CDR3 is CASTIGQGRETQYF. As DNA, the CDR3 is TGTGCCAGCACAATAGGACAGGGTAGAGAGACCCAGTACTTC.

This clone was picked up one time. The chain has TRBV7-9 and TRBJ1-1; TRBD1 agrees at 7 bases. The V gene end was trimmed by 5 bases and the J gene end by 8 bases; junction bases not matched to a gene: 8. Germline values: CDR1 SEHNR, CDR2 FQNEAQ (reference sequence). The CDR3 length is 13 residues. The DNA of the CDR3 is TGTGCCAGCAGCCCGTCCGGGACAGTCGAAGCTTTCTTT. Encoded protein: CASSPSGTVEAFF.

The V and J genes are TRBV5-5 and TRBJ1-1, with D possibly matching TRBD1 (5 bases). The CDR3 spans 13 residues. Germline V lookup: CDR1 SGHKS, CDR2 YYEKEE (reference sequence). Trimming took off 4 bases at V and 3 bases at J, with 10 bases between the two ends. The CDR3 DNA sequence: TGTGCCAGCAGCCCCGAAGGGGACACTGAAGCTTTCTTT. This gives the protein CASSPEGDTEAFF.

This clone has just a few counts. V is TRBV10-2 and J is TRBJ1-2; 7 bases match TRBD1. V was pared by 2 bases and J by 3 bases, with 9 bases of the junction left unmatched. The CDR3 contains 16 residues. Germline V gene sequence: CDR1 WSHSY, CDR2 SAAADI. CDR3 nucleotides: TGCGCCAGCAGTGAGCTCAGGACAGGCGTGGACTATGGCTACACCTTC. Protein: CASSELRTGVDYGYTF.

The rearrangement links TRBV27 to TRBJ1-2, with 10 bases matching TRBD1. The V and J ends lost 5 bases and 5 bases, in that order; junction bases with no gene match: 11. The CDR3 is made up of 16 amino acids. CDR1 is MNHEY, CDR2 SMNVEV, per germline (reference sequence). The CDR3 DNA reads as TGTGCCAGCAGTACCGACAGGGGGCCCACGATTTATGGCTACACCTTC. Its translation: CASSTDRGPTIYGYTF.